This TCR beta chain was found in a study of OX40 agonist ivuxolimab in advanced cancers. Findings and limits, study-wide: CD4+ and CD8+ blood T cells expanded clonally by week 6 at 0.1 to 3.0 mg/kg. Fewer expanded clones were found on average in CD4+ than in CD8+ T cells.

J was trimmed by 3 bases and V by 2 bases; bases with no gene match: 4. CDR3 length equals 16 residues. The V gene's germline CDR1 is MDHEN and CDR2 SYDVKM. TCRdb keeps only in-frame clones here, not all; method: immunoSEQ multiplex PCR. The sample has 50,000 to 55,000 clones; about 87% are singletons. As to this clone: What it binds is not known.

The V gene is TRBV28, the J gene TRBJ2-1, with TRBD2 matching over 10 bases. The source is an adult with an advanced solid tumor such as melanoma, head and neck, liver or kidney cancer. Sequences were derived from CD4+ or CD8+ T cells sorted from blood, sampled in a trial of the OX40 agonist ivuxolimab. The CDR3 DNA follows: TGTGCCAGCAGTTTAACTAGCGGGAAAGGCTACAATGAGCAGTTCTTC. It encodes CASSLTSGKGYNEQFF.